The TCR beta chain described here comes from a study of OX40 agonist ivuxolimab in advanced cancers. The CDR3 length is 18 residues. The germline CDR1 and CDR2 sequences are SGDLS and YYNGEE. V was clipped by 0 bases and J by 0 bases; unmatched bases: 11. Only in-frame clones appear in the TCRdb table, and some are missing; sequencing was by immunoSEQ multiplex PCR. The sample includes about 83,000 clones, about 85% seen only once; the top ten take 0.6% to 0.8%. The origin of this receptor is an adult with an advanced solid tumor such as melanoma, head and neck, liver or kidney cancer. This specimen was CD4+ or CD8+ T cells sorted from blood, taken in a trial of the OX40 agonist ivuxolimab. The chain couples TRBV9 to TRBJ1-1; 7 positions agree with TRBD1. CDR3 nucleotides: TGTGCCAGCAGCGTAGCAGACGGGACAGTCCGCTTGAACACTGAAGCTTTCTTT. This sequence encodes CASSVADGTVRLNTEAFF.